This T cell receptor beta chain came from a study of cytotoxic CD8 clonotypes in ibrutinib-treated CLL. Study information: Partial response occurred in roughly 25 patients and complete response in 2; at median around 5.5 years, approximately 14 remained remitted and roughly 12 progressed. Study-level results: Public clonotypes proved infrequent, and on treatment they shrank or remained steady. Clonality went up at ibrutinib response and then declined back toward baseline at progression.

Details on this clone: Its matching antigen is unknown.

Cryopreserved PBMCs provided 1.5 to 2 micrograms of genomic DNA for the TCR beta libraries. The repertoire was sequenced with immunoSEQ multiplex PCR; TCRdb's copy has only in-frame clones and lacks some. The sample carries more than 15,000 clones, 65% to 70% recorded once. The germline V and J ends were trimmed by 0 bases and 0 bases, with 2 bases remaining between them. The CDR3 has 14 amino acids. CDR1 MRHNA and CDR2 SNTAGT come from the germline V gene. This TCR was sampled from a human donor with chronic lymphocytic leukemia. The chain carries TRBV6-4 and TRBJ2-2; D not certain. The starting material was PBMCs, obtained before ibrutinib treatment. CDR3 DNA: TGTGCCAGCAGTGACTCGACGAACACCGGGGAGCTGTTTTTT. Residues: CASSDSTNTGELFF.